A single sample is the source of the 29 T cell receptor beta chains below, sequenced in a study of blood T cell repertoires in COVID-19. Here immunoSEQ multiplex PCR was the method, and the copy in TCRdb shows in-frame clones only, minus some. The table shows 250,000 or so clones, with around nine tenths occurring only once. The sequencing sample was made of PBMCs or T cells enriched from blood (not recorded which). These receptors were taken from a woman between 25 and 40 years old who had been exposed to COVID-19.

The chain joins TRBV27 to TRBJ1-2; 8 bases line up with TRBD1. The CDR3 extends over 13 amino acids. The junction had 3 bases not matched to a gene; V was cut back by 6 bases and J by 3 bases. Per germline, CDR1 MNHEY and CDR2 SMNVEV (reference sequence). As DNA, the CDR3 is TGTGCCAGCAGCGAGACAGGGGACTATGGCTACACCTTC. It translates to CASSETGDYGYTF.

The chain uses TRBV6-1 and TRBJ2-1, with 12 nucleotides matching TRBD2. V lost 4 bases, J lost 1 base, and 2 bases stayed unmatched. CDR1 is MNHNS and CDR2 is SASEGT in the germline V gene. The length of the CDR3 is 16 residues. The CDR3 sequence is CASSGLAGVSYNEQFF. The CDR3 DNA reads TGTGCCAGCAGTGGACTAGCGGGAGTGTCCTACAATGAGCAGTTCTTC.

This clone was seen only once. One junction end does not reproduce the germline sequence, and a read error may be involved. V is TRBV5-5 and J is TRBJ2-5; no reliable D call. Germline CDR1 SGHKS, CDR2 YYEKEE (reference sequence). CDR3 length equals 15 residues. The CDR3 protein is CASSLGGGTQKTQYF. CDR3 coding DNA: TGTGCCAGCAGCTTGGGTGGTGGCACCCAAAAGACCCAGTACTTC.

V usage is TRBV5-4 and J usage is TRBJ2-1, with 8 nucleotides matching TRBD2. With V trimmed by 3 bases and J by 6 bases, 5 bases remained unmatched. CDR1 is SGHNT and CDR2 is YYREEE in the germline V gene (reference sequence). The CDR3 has 14 amino acids. The CDR3 spells CASSSRTSSNEQFF. In DNA, the CDR3 is TGTGCCAGCAGCTCCCGGACTAGCTCCAATGAGCAGTTCTTC.

The rearrangement uses TRBV14 and TRBJ1-2; 7 bases map to TRBD1. Germline trimming cut 1 base from V and 4 bases from J; bases unmatched to any gene: 3. The CDR3 covers 14 residues. Germline assignment: CDR1 SGHDN and CDR2 FVKESK. CDR3 coding DNA: TGTGCCAGCAGCCAAGTCGGGACAGTCTATGGCTACACCTTC. This gives the protein CASSQVGTVYGYTF.

V is TRBV30 and J is TRBJ1-1, with D hard to call. This CDR3 spans 13 amino acids. From germline, CDR1 is GTSNPN and CDR2 SVGIG (reference sequence). V lost 4 bases and J lost 4, with 13 bases in between. The CDR3 loop reads CAWTQRGGTEAFF. CDR3 in DNA: TGTGCCTGGACCCAACGGGGAGGCACTGAAGCTTTCTTT. Filled out from reference TRBV30 and TRBJ1-1, the complete variable domain reads SQTIHQWPATLVQPVGSPLSLECTVEGTSNPNLYWYRQAAGRGLQLLFYSVGIGQISSEVPQNLSASRPQDRQFILSSKKLLLSDSGFYLCAWTQRGGTEAFFGQGTRLTVV.

The V and J genes are TRBV19 and TRBJ2-1; tentatively, D is TRBD1 (6 bases). The ends were cut back, 5 bases at V and 6 bases at J, with 11 bases in the middle. CDR1 is LNHDA and CDR2 is SQIVND in the germline V gene (reference sequence). The CDR3 loop spans 13 amino acids. CDR3 sequence reads: CASSSQGTNEQFF. The DNA for the CDR3 is TGTGCCAGTAGTTCCCAGGGGACCAATGAGCAGTTCTTC.

The chain uses TRBV12-5 and TRBJ1-4, with D uncertain. Germline CDR1 LGHNT, CDR2 FRNRAP. This CDR3 contains 15 residues. The V and J ends lost 2 bases and 0 bases respectively, with 7 bases between them. The CDR3 sequence is CASGLYRTTNEKLFF. CDR3 DNA: TGTGCTAGTGGTTTGTACAGAACAACTAATGAAAAACTGTTTTTT.

The chain combines TRBV6-5 with TRBJ1-6; D possibly corresponds to TRBD1 (6 bases). Trimming stripped 5 bases from V and 10 bases from J, with 18 bases between. This CDR3 comprises 15 residues. Germline CDR1 MNHEY, CDR2 SVGAGI. CDR3 in amino acids: CASSLRGLGGSPLHF. The CDR3 DNA sequence: TGTGCCAGCAGTCTACGAGGTTTAGGGGGATCACCCCTCCACTTT.

This chain links TRBV3-1 (or the pseudogene TRBV3-2) with TRBJ1-1; D remains ambiguous. The V and J ends lost 4 bases and 1 base respectively, with 7 bases between them. This CDR3 contains 13 residues. Per the germline V gene, CDR1 is LGHDT and CDR2 is YNNKEL (reference sequence). As DNA, the CDR3 is TGTGCCAGCAGCCCCGAGGGGAACACTGAAGCTTTCTTT. It codes for CASSPEGNTEAFF.

The chain is built from TRBV9 and TRBJ2-1, with 7 bases fitting TRBD2. CDR3 length equals 16 residues. Germline assignment: CDR1 SGDLS and CDR2 YYNGEE. The V gene end was trimmed by 3 bases and the J gene end by 3 bases; junction bases not matched to a gene: 9. Here the CDR3 reads CASSGLGGSFYNEQFF. CDR3 nucleotide sequence: TGTGCCAGCAGCGGTTTGGGCGGGAGTTTCTACAATGAGCAGTTCTTC.

V usage is TRBV12-3 or TRBV12-4 and J usage is TRBJ1-2; D is ambiguous. The germline V and J ends were trimmed by 5 bases and 1 base, with 5 bases remaining between them. This CDR3 has 12 residues. The CDR3 spells CASSRGNYGYTF. The CDR3, as DNA: TGTGCCAGCAGTCGGGGTAACTATGGCTACACCTTC.

Points on this clone: The junction departs from germline at one end; a sequencing error may be responsible. V and J are TRBV2 and TRBJ2-7; D not certain. The length of the CDR3 is 12 residues. Germline V gene lookup returns CDR1 SNHLY and CDR2 FYNNEI. CDR3 residues: CASGESRYEQYF. DNA of the CDR3: TGTGCCAGCGGTGAATCCCGCTACGAGCAGTACTTC.

The V gene is TRBV5-5, the J gene TRBJ2-5, with D perhaps TRBD1 (6 bases). The CDR3 loop spans 15 amino acids. Germline CDR1 SGHKS, CDR2 YYEKEE (reference sequence). V dropped 1 base and J dropped 4 bases, with 14 bases sitting between them. The CDR3: CASSLPQGQRETQYF. In DNA form, the CDR3 reads TGTGCCAGCAGCTTGCCACAGGGCCAGAGAGAGACCCAGTACTTC.

The V gene is TRBV19, the J gene TRBJ1-2; D may be TRBD1 (5 bases). The V and J ends lost 4 bases and 6 bases respectively, with 12 bases between them. Germline CDR1 is LNHDA and CDR2 is SQIVND (reference sequence). This CDR3 spans 13 amino acids. The CDR3 is CASSTQAGHGYTF. The CDR3, as DNA: TGTGCCAGTAGTACCCAAGCAGGGCATGGCTACACCTTC.

This clone was counted once. The chain uses TRBV2 and TRBJ2-5; D is unclear. CDR3 length equals 17 residues. CDR1 and CDR2 from the germline V gene are SNHLY and FYNNEI. Between the trimmed V and J ends, which lost 6 bases and 3 bases, there was a span of 23 bases. The CDR3 here is CASRPRNPRLLKETQYF. The CDR3, as DNA: TGTGCCAGCAGACCCAGAAACCCTCGACTCCTAAAAGAGACCCAGTACTTC.

J is TRBJ2-7 and V is TRBV2; 7 bases are shared with TRBD1. Germline-derived CDR1 and CDR2 are SNHLY and FYNNEI. The ends lost 2 bases at V and 3 bases at J; junction bases unmatched: 4. This CDR3 region has 14 residues. The CDR3 protein is CASSERTGYYEQYF. As DNA, the CDR3 is TGTGCCAGCAGTGAAAGGACAGGATACTACGAGCAGTACTTC.

The V gene is TRBV27, the J gene TRBJ2-1; 13 nucleotides align to TRBD2. This CDR3 is built from 20 residues. Looked up from germline, CDR1 is MNHEY and CDR2 is SMNVEV (reference sequence). Unmatched junction bases numbered 11, after V lost 3 bases and J lost 0 bases. DNA of the CDR3: TGTGCCAGCAGTTTTAGGGGGACTAGCGGGACCCCCAGCTCCTACAATGAGCAGTTCTTC. It specifies CASSFRGTSGTPSSYNEQFF.

The chain recombines TRBV7-3 with TRBJ2-7; the D is unclear. The germline V gene has CDR1 SGHTA and CDR2 FQGTGA. The CDR3 totals 13 residues. The ends were cut back, 0 bases at V and 4 bases at J, with 7 bases in the middle. Here the CDR3 DNA reads TGTGCCAGCAGCTTAACTGGCGGTTACGAGCAGTACTTC. Translation: CASSLTGGYEQYF.

CDR3 residues: CASSRQGNTEAFF. CDR3 in DNA: TGTGCCAGCAGCCGACAGGGAAACACTGAAGCTTTCTTT. The chain links TRBV7-3 to TRBJ1-1, with 7 bases lining up with TRBD1. This CDR3 has 13 amino acids. Germline V gene lookup returns CDR1 SGHTA and CDR2 FQGTGA. V lost 5 bases and J lost 2; bases outside the gene matches: 2.

This chain joins TRBV11-1 and TRBJ2-1, with D perhaps matching TRBD1 (7 bases). The CDR3 extends over 16 amino acids. Trimming shortened V by 5 bases and J by 10 bases, and 24 bases separated the two germline ends. From germline, CDR1 is SGHAT and CDR2 FQDESV (reference sequence). Here the CDR3 reads CASSQGGAPGLLEQFF. CDR3 coding DNA: TGTGCCAGCAGCCAAGGGGGCGCACCGGGACTGTTAGAGCAGTTCTTC.

This chain connects TRBV29-1 to TRBJ2-2; D perhaps matches TRBD1 (6 bases). The CDR3 is 13 residues long. Germline-derived CDR1 and CDR2 are SQVTM and ANQGSEA. V was clipped by 7 bases and J by 0 bases, with 9 bases between them. This CDR3 reads CSGDTSNTGELFF. The CDR3 DNA is TGCAGCGGGGACACTTCGAACACCGGGGAGCTGTTTTTT.

This chain joins TRBV5-6 and TRBJ1-4; the D gene is possibly TRBD1 (5 bases). Germline V gives CDR1 SGHDT, CDR2 YYEEEE. Trimming left V 2 bases short and J 3 bases short, with 11 bases between. This CDR3 region has 15 residues. The CDR3: CASSFRGGANEKLFF. As DNA, the CDR3 is TGTGCCAGCAGCTTTCGGGGGGGAGCTAATGAAAAACTGTTTTTT.

The gene calls are TRBV11-2 and TRBJ2-3, with TRBD1 identical over 7 bases. J was trimmed by 4 bases and V by 6 bases; bases with no gene match: 4. Per the germline V gene, CDR1 is SGHAT and CDR2 is FQNNGV. CDR3 length: 13 residues. As DNA, the CDR3 is TGTGCCAGCAGTTCGACAGGGCCAGATACGCAGTATTTT. Protein: CASSSTGPDTQYF.

The gene calls are TRBV19 and TRBJ2-6; D is perhaps TRBD1 (5 bases). V lost 5 bases and J 0 bases, leaving 14 bases between the germline ends. From germline, CDR1 is LNHDA and CDR2 SQIVND (reference sequence). The CDR3 is made up of 17 amino acids. The CDR3 region has the DNA TGTGCCAGTAGTTACAGGCTCTCGAGCTCTGGGGCCAACGTCCTGACTTTC. This codes for CASSYRLSSSGANVLTF.

This rearrangement joins TRBV27 to TRBJ2-3; 7 positions match TRBD2. The CDR3 runs to 18 residues. Germline trimming cut 0 bases from V and 0 bases from J; bases unmatched to any gene: 9. Germline values: CDR1 MNHEY, CDR2 SMNVEV (reference sequence). Here the CDR3 DNA reads TGTGCCAGCAGTTTATCGCAGCGGGGCCTACCTAGCACAGATACGCAGTATTTT. Its translation is CASSLSQRGLPSTDTQYF.

V gene TRBV28 combines with J gene TRBJ2-7; 10 bases agree with TRBD1. The trim removed 6 bases at V and 5 bases at J, leaving 7 bases unmatched. The CDR3 has 14 amino acids. Germline V CDR1 and CDR2: MDHEN, SYDVKM. As DNA, the CDR3 is TGTGCCAGCAGAGTACCGGGACAGGGGAACGAGCAGTACTTC. Protein: CASRVPGQGNEQYF.

The chain links TRBV28 to TRBJ1-3, with 7 bases lining up with TRBD1. With V trimmed by 8 bases and J by 8 bases, 9 bases remained unmatched. Germline V lookup: CDR1 MDHEN, CDR2 SYDVKM. CDR3 length equals 13 residues. The CDR3: CASRTGRGDTIYF. Here the CDR3 DNA reads TGTGCCAGCCGGACAGGTCGCGGGGACACCATATATTTT. Looking up the rest from reference TRBV28 and TRBJ1-3 gives the full variable domain: DVKVTQSSRYLVKRTGEKVFLECVQDMDHENMFWYRQDPGLGLRLIYFSYDVKMKEKGDIPEGYSVSREKKERFSLILESASTNQTSMYLCASRTGRGDTIYFGEGSWLTVV.

The chain joins TRBV28 to TRBJ1-5, with D perhaps matching TRBD1 (5 bases). This CDR3 comprises 15 residues. The ends were cut back, 6 bases at V and 5 bases at J, with 17 bases in the middle. Germline lookup yields CDR1 MDHEN and CDR2 SYDVKM. The CDR3 DNA follows: TGTGCCAGCAGCCAGGGAGGGCAGGGAGATCAGCCCCAGCATTTT. Its protein is CASSQGGQGDQPQHF.